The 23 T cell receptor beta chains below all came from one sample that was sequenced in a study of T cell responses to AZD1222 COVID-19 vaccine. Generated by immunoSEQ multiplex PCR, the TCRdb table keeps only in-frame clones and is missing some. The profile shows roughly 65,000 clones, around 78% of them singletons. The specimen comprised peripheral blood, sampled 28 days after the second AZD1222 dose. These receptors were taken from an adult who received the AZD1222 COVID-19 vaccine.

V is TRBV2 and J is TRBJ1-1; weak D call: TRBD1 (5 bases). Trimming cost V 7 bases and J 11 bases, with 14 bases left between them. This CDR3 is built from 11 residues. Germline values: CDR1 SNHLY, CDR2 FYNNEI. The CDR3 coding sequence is TGTGCCAGCAAGGAGGGGATAGGTGCTTTCTTT. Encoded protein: CASKEGIGAFF.

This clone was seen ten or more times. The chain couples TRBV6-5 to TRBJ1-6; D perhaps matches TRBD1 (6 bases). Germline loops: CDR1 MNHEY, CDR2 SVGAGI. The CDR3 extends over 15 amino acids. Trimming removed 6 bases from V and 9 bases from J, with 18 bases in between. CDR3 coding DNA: TGTGCCAGCAGGCCTACGGCGGGGGCTGGTTCACCCCTCCACTTT. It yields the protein CASRPTAGAGSPLHF.

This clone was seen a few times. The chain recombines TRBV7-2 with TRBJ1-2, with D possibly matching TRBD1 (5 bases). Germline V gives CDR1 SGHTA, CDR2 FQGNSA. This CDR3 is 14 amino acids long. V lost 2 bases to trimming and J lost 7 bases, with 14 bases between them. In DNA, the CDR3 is TGTGCCAGCAGCTTATCAGGGATGACGTTTGGCTACACCTTC. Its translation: CASSLSGMTFGYTF.

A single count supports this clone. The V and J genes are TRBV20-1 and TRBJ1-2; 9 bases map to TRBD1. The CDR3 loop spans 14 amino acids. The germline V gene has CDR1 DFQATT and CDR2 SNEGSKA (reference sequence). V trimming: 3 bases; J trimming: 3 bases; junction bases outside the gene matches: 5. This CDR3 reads CSASFWTGDYGYTF. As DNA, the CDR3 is TGCAGTGCTAGTTTCTGGACAGGGGACTATGGCTACACCTTC.

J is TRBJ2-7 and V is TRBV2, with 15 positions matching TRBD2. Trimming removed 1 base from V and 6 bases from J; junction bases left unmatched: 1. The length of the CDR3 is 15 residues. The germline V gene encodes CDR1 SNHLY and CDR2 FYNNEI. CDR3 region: CASSEGGLAGGEQYF. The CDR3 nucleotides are TGTGCCAGCAGTGAAGGGGGACTAGCGGGAGGCGAGCAGTACTTC.

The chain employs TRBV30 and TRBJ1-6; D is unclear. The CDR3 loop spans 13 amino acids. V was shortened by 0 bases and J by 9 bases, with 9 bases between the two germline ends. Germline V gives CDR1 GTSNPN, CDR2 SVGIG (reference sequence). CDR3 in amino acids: CAWSVSRSSPLHF. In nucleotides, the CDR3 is TGTGCCTGGAGTGTTTCAAGATCTTCACCCCTCCACTTT. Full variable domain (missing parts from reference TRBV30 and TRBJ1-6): SQTIHQWPATLVQPVGSPLSLECTVEGTSNPNLYWYRQAAGRGLQLLFYSVGIGQISSEVPQNLSASRPQDRQFILSSKKLLLSDSGFYLCAWSVSRSSPLHFGNGTRLTVT.

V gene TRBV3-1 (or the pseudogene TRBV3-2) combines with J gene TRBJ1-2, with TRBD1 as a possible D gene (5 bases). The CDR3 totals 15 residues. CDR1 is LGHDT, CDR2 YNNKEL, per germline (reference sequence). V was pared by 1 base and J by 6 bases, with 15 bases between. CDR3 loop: CASSQGGTATDGYTF. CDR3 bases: TGTGCCAGCAGCCAAGGAGGGACGGCGACGGATGGCTACACCTTC.

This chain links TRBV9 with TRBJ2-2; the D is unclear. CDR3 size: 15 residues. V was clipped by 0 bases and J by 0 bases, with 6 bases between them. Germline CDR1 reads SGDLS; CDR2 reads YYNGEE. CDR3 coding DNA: TGTGCCAGCAGCGTAGACCAGACGAACACCGGGGAGCTGTTTTTT. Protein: CASSVDQTNTGELFF.

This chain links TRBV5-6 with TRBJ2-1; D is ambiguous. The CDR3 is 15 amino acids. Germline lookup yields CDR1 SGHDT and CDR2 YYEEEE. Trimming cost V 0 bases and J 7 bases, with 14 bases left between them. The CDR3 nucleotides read TGTGCCAGCAGCTTGGTTGGTCCAGCCGCGAATGAGCAGTTCTTC. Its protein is CASSLVGPAANEQFF.

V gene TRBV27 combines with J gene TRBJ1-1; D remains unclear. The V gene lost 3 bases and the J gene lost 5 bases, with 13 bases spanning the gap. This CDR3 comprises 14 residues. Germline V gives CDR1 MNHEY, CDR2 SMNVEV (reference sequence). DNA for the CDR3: TGTGCCAGCAGTTTGGGCCTAGGTGGAACTGAAGCTTTCTTT. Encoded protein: CASSLGLGGTEAFF.

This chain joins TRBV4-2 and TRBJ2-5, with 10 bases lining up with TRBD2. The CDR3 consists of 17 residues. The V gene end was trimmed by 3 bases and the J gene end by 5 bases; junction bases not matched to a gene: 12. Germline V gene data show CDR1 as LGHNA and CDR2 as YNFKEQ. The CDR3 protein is CASSHPLRGSGGETQYF. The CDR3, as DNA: TGTGCCAGCAGCCATCCCCTTAGAGGTAGCGGGGGGGAGACCCAGTACTTC.

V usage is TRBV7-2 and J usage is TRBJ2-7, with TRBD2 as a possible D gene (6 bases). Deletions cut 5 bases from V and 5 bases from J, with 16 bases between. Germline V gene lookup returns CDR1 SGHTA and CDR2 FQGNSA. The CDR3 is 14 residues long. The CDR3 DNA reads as TGTGCCAGCAGCCCCCGTTTCGGCGGGGACGAGCAGTACTTC. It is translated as CASSPRFGGDEQYF.

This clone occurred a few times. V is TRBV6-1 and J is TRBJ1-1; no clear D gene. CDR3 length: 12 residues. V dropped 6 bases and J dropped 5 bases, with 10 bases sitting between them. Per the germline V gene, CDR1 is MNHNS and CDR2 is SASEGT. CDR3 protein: CASSQIKTEAFF. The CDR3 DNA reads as TGTGCCAGCAGCCAAATTAAAACTGAAGCTTTCTTT.

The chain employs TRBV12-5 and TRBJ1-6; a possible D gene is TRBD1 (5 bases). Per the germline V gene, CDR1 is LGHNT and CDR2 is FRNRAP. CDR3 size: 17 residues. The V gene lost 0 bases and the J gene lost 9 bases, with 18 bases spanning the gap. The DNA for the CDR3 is TGTGCTAGTGGTTTGGTGGGGGGTCCAGGGTTGGCTTCACCCCTCCACTTT. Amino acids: CASGLVGGPGLASPLHF.

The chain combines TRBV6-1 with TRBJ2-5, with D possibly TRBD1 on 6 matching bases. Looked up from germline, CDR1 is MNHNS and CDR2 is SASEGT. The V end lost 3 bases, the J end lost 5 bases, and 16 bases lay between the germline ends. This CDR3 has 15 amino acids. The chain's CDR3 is CASSDTGHRLETQYF. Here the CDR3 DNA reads TGTGCCAGCAGTGACACGGGACACCGGCTGGAGACCCAGTACTTC.

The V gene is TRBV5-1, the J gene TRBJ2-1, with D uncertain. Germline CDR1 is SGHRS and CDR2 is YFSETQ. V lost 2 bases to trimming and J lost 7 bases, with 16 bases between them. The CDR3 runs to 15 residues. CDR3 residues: CASSFNGPLWNEQFF. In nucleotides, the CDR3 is TGCGCCAGCAGCTTTAACGGGCCTCTTTGGAATGAGCAGTTCTTC. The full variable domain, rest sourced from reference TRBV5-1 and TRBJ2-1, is KAGVTQTPRYLIKTRGQQVTLSCSPISGHRSVSWYQQTPGQGLQFLFEYFSETQRNKGNFPGRFSGRQFSNSRSEMNVSTLELGDSALYLCASSFNGPLWNEQFFGPGTRLTVL.

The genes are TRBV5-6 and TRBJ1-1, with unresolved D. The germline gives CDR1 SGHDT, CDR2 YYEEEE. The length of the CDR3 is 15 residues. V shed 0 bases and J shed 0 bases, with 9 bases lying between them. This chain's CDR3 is CASSLVGRMNTEAFF. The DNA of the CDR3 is TGTGCCAGCAGCTTGGTAGGGCGGATGAACACTGAAGCTTTCTTT.

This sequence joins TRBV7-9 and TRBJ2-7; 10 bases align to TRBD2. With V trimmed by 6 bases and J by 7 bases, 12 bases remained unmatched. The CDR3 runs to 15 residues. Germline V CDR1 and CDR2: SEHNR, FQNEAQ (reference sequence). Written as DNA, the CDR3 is TGTGCCAGCAGTCAACCGGGACTAGCGTACGGGGAGCAGTACTTC. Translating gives CASSQPGLAYGEQYF.

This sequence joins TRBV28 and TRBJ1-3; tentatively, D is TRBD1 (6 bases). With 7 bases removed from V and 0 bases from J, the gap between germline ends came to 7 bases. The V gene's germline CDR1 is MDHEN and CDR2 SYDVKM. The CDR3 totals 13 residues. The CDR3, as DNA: TGTGCCAGCAAGGGGGGCTCTGGAAACACCATATATTTT. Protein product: CASKGGSGNTIYF.

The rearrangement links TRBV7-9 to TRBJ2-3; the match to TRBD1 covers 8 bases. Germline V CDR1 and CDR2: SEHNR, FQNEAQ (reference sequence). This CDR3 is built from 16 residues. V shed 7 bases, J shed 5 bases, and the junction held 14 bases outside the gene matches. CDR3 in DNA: TGTGCCAGCACCGAGGGGCAACAGGGGGAAGGAGATACGCAGTATTTT. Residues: CASTEGQQGEGDTQYF.

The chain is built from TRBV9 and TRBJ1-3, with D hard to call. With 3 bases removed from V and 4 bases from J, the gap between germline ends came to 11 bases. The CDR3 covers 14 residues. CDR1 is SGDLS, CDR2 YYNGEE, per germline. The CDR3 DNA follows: TGTGCCAGCAGCGCAGGAGTAGGAGGAAACACCATATATTTT. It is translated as CASSAGVGGNTIYF.

The CDR3: CASSELSINEQFF. CDR3 bases: TGTGCCAGCAGTGAACTCTCCATCAATGAGCAGTTCTTC. V is TRBV2 and J is TRBJ2-1, with D unresolved. The ends were cut back, 2 bases at V and 6 bases at J, with 8 bases in the middle. Germline CDR1 is SNHLY and CDR2 is FYNNEI. The CDR3 has 13 amino acids. Supplemented by reference TRBV2 and TRBJ2-1, the full variable domain reads EPEVTQTPSHQVTQMGQEVILRCVPISNHLYFYWYRQILGQKVEFLVSFYNNEISEKSEIFDDQFSVERPDGSNFTLKIRSTKLEDSAMYFCASSELSINEQFFGPGTRLTVL.

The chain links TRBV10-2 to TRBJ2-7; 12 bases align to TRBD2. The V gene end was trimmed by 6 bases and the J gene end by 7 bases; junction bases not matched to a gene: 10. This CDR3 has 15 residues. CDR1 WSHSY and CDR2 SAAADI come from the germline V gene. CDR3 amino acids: CASSPLLAGGGEQYF. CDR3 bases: TGCGCCAGCAGCCCCCTACTAGCGGGGGGCGGGGAGCAGTACTTC.